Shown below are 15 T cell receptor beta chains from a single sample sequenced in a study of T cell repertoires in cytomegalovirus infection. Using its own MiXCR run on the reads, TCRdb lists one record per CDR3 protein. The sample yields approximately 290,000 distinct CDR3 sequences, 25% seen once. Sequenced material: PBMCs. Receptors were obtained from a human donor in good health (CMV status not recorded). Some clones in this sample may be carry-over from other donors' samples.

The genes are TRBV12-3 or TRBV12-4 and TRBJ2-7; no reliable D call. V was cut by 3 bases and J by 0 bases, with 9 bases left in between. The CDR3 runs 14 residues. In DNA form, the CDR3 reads TGTGCCAGCAGTTTCCCCATGAGCTCCTACGAGCAGTACTTC. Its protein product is CASSFPMSSYEQYF.

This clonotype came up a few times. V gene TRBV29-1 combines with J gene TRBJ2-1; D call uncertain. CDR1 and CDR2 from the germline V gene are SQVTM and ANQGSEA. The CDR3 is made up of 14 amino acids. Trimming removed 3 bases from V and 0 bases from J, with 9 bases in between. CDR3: CSVDDGGSYNEQFF. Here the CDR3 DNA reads TGCAGCGTTGACGACGGTGGCTCCTACAATGAGCAGTTCTTC.

The DNA of the CDR3 is TGCAGTGCTACAACAGGTACAGATCTCCAAGAGACCCAGTACTTC. This gives the protein CSATTGTDLQETQYF. The rearrangement uses TRBV20-1 and TRBJ2-5, with a possible D match to TRBD1 (5 bases). Trimming took off 4 bases at V and 1 base at J, with 16 bases between the two ends. This CDR3 contains 15 residues. Germline CDR1 reads DFQATT; CDR2 reads SNEGSKA (reference sequence).

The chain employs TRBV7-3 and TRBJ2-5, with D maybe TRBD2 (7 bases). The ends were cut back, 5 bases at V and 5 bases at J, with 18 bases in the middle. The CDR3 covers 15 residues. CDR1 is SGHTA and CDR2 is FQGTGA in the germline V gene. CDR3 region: CASSPRGGGLETQYF. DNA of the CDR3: TGTGCCAGCAGCCCCCGAGGGGGGGGATTGGAGACCCAGTACTTC.

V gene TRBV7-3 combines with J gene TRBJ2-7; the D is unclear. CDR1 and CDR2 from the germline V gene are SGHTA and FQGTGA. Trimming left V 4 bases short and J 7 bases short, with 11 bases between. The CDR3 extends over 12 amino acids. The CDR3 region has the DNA TGTGCCAGCAGCTCCGCCGCATTGGAGCAGTACTTC. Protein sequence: CASSSAALEQYF.

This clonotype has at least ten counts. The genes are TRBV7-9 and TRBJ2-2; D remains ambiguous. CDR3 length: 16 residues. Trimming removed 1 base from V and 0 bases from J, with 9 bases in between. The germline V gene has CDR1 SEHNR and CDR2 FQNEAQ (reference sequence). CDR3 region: CASSLGASANTGELFF. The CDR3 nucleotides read TGTGCCAGCAGCTTAGGGGCCAGCGCGAACACCGGGGAGCTGTTTTTT.

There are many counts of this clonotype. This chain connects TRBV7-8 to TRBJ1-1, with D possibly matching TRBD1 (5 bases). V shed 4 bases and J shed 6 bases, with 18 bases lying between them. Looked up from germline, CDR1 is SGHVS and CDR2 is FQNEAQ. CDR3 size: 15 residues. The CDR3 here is CASSSNPRQGSEAFF. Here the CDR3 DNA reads TGTGCCAGCAGCTCCAACCCCCGGCAGGGCTCTGAAGCTTTCTTT.

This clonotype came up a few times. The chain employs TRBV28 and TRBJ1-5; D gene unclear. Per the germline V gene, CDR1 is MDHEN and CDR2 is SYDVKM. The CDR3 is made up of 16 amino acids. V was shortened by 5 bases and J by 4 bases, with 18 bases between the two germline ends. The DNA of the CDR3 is TGTGCCAGCAGTCCAATACGTAACAACCTGAATCAGCCCCAGCATTTT. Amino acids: CASSPIRNNLNQPQHF. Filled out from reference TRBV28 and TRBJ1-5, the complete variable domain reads DVKVTQSSRYLVKRTGEKVFLECVQDMDHENMFWYRQDPGLGLRLIYFSYDVKMKEKGDIPEGYSVSREKKERFSLILESASTNQTSMYLCASSPIRNNLNQPQHFGDGTRLSIL.

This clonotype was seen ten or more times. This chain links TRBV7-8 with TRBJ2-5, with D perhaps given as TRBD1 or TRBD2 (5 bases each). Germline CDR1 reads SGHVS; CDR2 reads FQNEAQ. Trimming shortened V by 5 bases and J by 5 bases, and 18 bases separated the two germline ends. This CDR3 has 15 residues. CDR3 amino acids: CASSPGRTGLETQYF. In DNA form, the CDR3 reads TGTGCCAGCAGCCCGGGACGGACCGGTCTGGAGACCCAGTACTTC.

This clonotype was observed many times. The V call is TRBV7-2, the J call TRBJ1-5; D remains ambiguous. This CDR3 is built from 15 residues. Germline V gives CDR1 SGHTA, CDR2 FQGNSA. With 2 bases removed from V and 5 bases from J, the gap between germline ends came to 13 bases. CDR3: CASSLRSPRDQPQHF. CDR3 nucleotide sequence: TGTGCCAGCAGCTTACGTTCTCCGAGGGATCAGCCCCAGCATTTT.

The CDR3 region has the DNA TGTGCCAGCAGTCCGGGACAGTCTGGAAACACCATATATTTT. Protein sequence: CASSPGQSGNTIYF. The rearrangement links TRBV28 to TRBJ1-3; 7 nucleotides line up with TRBD1. CDR1 MDHEN and CDR2 SYDVKM come from the germline V gene. The CDR3 loop spans 14 amino acids. Losses at the gene ends were 5 bases for V and 1 base for J; bases not matched to a gene: 2.

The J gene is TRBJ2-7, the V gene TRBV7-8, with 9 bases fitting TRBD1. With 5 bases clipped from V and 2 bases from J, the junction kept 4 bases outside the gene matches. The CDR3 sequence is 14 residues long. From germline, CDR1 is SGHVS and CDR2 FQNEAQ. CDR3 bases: TGTGCCAGCAGCCCCGGGACAGGGACCTACGAGCAGTACTTC. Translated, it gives CASSPGTGTYEQYF.

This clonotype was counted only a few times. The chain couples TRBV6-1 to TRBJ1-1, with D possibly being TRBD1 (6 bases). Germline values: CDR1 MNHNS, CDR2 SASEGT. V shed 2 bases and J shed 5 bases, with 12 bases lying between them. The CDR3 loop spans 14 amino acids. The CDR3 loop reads CASSERGGGTEAFF. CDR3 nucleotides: TGTGCCAGCAGTGAACGAGGGGGAGGGACTGAAGCTTTCTTT.

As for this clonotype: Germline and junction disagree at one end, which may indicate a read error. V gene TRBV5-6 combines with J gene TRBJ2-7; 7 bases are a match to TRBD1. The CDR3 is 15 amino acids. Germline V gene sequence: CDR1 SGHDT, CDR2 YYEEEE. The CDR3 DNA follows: TGTGCCAGCGGCTTGAGACAGGGTCTCGCCTACGAGCAGTACTTC. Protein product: CASGLRQGLAYEQYF.

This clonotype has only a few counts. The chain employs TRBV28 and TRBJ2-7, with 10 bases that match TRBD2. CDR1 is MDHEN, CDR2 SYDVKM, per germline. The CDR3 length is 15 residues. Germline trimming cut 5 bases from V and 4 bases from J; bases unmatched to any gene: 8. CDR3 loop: CASSPSGRASYEQYF. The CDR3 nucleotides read TGTGCCAGCAGTCCGAGCGGGAGGGCCTCATACGAGCAGTACTTC.